This entry lists 16 T cell receptor beta chains sequenced from one sample in a study of lymphopenia after photon versus proton radiotherapy. Generated by immunoSEQ multiplex PCR, the TCRdb table keeps only in-frame clones and is missing some. The sample holds 150,000 or so clones; approximately 86% are singletons and the top ten take approximately 4.7%. Material: peripheral blood, obtained from a patient treated with photon-based radiotherapy. Source of these receptors: a man in his fifties or sixties with gastric cancer.

This clone was seen a few times. The V call is TRBV28, the J call TRBJ2-2; 8 positions agree with TRBD1. The junction had 5 bases not matched to a gene; V was cut back by 8 bases and J by 3 bases. This CDR3 region has 14 residues. Per germline, CDR1 MDHEN and CDR2 SYDVKM. The CDR3 DNA reads TGTGCCAGCGGAGGACAGGGTTACACCGGGGAGCTGTTTTTT. Translating it yields CASGGQGYTGELFF. The whole variable domain, filled in from reference TRBV28 and TRBJ2-2, reads DVKVTQSSRYLVKRTGEKVFLECVQDMDHENMFWYRQDPGLGLRLIYFSYDVKMKEKGDIPEGYSVSREKKERFSLILESASTNQTSMYLCASGGQGYTGELFFGEGSRLTVL.

The rearrangement links TRBV5-7 to TRBJ1-1; 9 bases are a match to TRBD1. TRBV5-7 belongs to the ORF category, with a function that is uncertain. V dropped 2 bases and J dropped 4; count of bases not matched to a gene: 3. The CDR3 runs to 14 residues. The DNA of the CDR3 is TGTGCCAGCAGCTTACAGGGGGCAGGCACTGAAGCTTTCTTT. This codes for CASSLQGAGTEAFF.

The rearrangement joins TRBV11-3 to TRBJ2-7, with 9 bases fitting TRBD1. The CDR3 has 15 amino acids. The germline V gene encodes CDR1 SGHNT and CDR2 YENEEA. The J segment lost 7 bases and the V segment lost 1 base, leaving 8 bases of the junction unmatched. The CDR3 loop reads CASSLGPGTGYEQYF. The DNA of the CDR3 is TGTGCCAGCAGCTTAGGACCCGGGACAGGGTATGAGCAGTACTTC.

A few counts support this clone. V gene TRBV7-9 combines with J gene TRBJ2-5; 8 nucleotides align to TRBD1. The length of the CDR3 is 15 residues. The V gene's germline CDR1 is SEHNR and CDR2 FQNEAQ (reference sequence). Trimming removed 1 base from V and 5 bases from J; junction bases left unmatched: 6. As DNA, the CDR3 is TGTGCCAGCAGCTTAGGACAGGGGAGGTCGGAGACCCAGTACTTC. This codes for CASSLGQGRSETQYF.

This clone came up a few times. The V and J genes are TRBV29-1 and TRBJ1-2; perhaps TRBD1 as D (5 bases). Germline V gene lookup returns CDR1 SQVTM and CDR2 ANQGSEA. The CDR3 runs 14 residues. The V gene lost 5 bases and the J gene lost 8 bases, with 21 bases spanning the gap. The CDR3 is CSVLPGTAVSGYTF. As DNA, the CDR3 is TGCAGCGTTTTACCCGGGACCGCCGTCAGCGGCTACACCTTC.

Points on this clone: Distinct nucleotide sequences in the sample also encode this CDR3. This rearrangement joins TRBV4-2 to TRBJ2-2, with 7 bases identical to TRBD1. CDR1 LGHNA and CDR2 YNFKEQ come from the germline V gene. J gave up 0 bases and V 0 bases, and 1 base lay outside the gene matches. The CDR3 length is 16 residues. The CDR3 reads CASSQEGTANTGELFF. CDR3 in DNA: TGTGCCAGCAGCCAAGAGGGGACAGCGAACACCGGGGAGCTGTTTTTT.

The chain carries TRBV18 and TRBJ2-1; TRBD1 might be the D (6 bases). The V gene's germline CDR1 is KGHSH and CDR2 LQKENI. This CDR3 is 14 amino acids long. V was clipped by 4 bases and J by 1 base, with 8 bases between them. CDR3 in DNA: TGTGCCAGCTCACATGACAGGTCCTACAATGAGCAGTTCTTC. Translation gives CASSHDRSYNEQFF.

This chain joins TRBV10-2 and TRBJ2-3, with 11 bases matching TRBD2. The J segment lost 3 bases and the V segment lost 0 bases, leaving 8 bases of the junction unmatched. The CDR3 totals 18 residues. Germline assignment: CDR1 WSHSY and CDR2 SAAADI. Written as DNA, the CDR3 is TGCGCCAGCAGTGAGTCTCGCCTAGCGGGAGGTTGGACAGATACGCAGTATTTT. It specifies CASSESRLAGGWTDTQYF.

This chain joins TRBV19 and TRBJ1-1, with D perhaps TRBD1 (6 bases). V lost 1 base, J lost 3 bases, and 15 bases lay in between. The germline V gene has CDR1 LNHDA and CDR2 SQIVND (reference sequence). The CDR3 loop spans 16 amino acids. CDR3 sequence: CASSIASGGAHTEAFF. The CDR3 DNA sequence: TGTGCCAGTAGTATAGCGTCCGGGGGCGCGCACACTGAAGCTTTCTTT.

The chain is built from TRBV7-2 and TRBJ2-7; 8 nucleotides align to TRBD2. The CDR3 contains 14 residues. V trimming: 1 base; J trimming: 6 bases; junction bases outside the gene matches: 5. The V gene's germline CDR1 is SGHTA and CDR2 FQGNSA. The CDR3 nucleotides read TGTGCCAGCAGCTTAGTCCTAGCGGGTGGCGAGCAGTACTTC. Translated: CASSLVLAGGEQYF.

The V and J genes are TRBV6-4 and TRBJ2-5; D gene uncertain. From germline, CDR1 is MRHNA and CDR2 SNTAGT. The CDR3 has 17 amino acids. Deletions cut 1 base from V and 5 bases from J, with 20 bases between. The CDR3 sequence is CASSDFPEEGLCETQYF. The CDR3 DNA is TGTGCCAGCAGTGACTTCCCCGAAGAAGGATTGTGCGAGACCCAGTACTTC.

The genes are TRBV15 and TRBJ2-2, with 8 bases lining up with TRBD2. The CDR3 spans 15 residues. After removal of 5 bases from V and 3 bases from J, the junction contained 5 bases not matched to a gene. The germline V gene has CDR1 LNHNV and CDR2 YYDKDF (reference sequence). CDR3 region: CATSVGTRYTGELFF. CDR3 DNA sequence: TGTGCCACCAGCGTCGGGACTAGGTACACCGGGGAGCTGTTTTTT.

This clone occurred once. J is TRBJ2-3 and V is TRBV2; TRBD1 is a possible D gene (5 bases). The CDR3 contains 12 residues. Per germline, CDR1 SNHLY and CDR2 FYNNEI. The ends were cut back, 6 bases at V and 8 bases at J, with 12 bases in the middle. CDR3 residues: CASSEFRGTQYF. In nucleotides, the CDR3 is TGTGCCAGCAGCGAATTTAGGGGTACGCAGTATTTT.

V and J are TRBV5-4 and TRBJ1-2; D remains unclear. The CDR3 runs to 12 residues. Germline CDR1 is SGHNT and CDR2 is YYREEE (reference sequence). CDR3 protein: CACQRGGYGYTF. CDR3 DNA sequence: TGTGCTTGCCAGCGGGGAGGGTATGGCTACACCTTC.

In this sample, this clone turned up once. This chain joins TRBV4-2 and TRBJ2-7, with TRBD2 matching over 10 bases. The length of the CDR3 is 19 residues. V was clipped by 0 bases and J by 0 bases; unmatched bases: 11. Germline V gene sequence: CDR1 LGHNA, CDR2 YNFKEQ. This CDR3 reads CASSQDPLAGVTSSYEQYF. For the CDR3, the DNA is TGTGCCAGCAGCCAAGATCCCCTAGCGGGAGTCACGAGCTCCTACGAGCAGTACTTC.

The rearrangement uses TRBV9 and TRBJ1-4; D gene ambiguous. CDR3 length: 15 residues. Germline V gene sequence: CDR1 SGDLS, CDR2 YYNGEE. The V end lost 4 bases, the J end lost 5 bases, and 15 bases lay between the germline ends. Here the CDR3 DNA reads TGTGCCAGCAGCCTCCGAAGTACCCTAAATGAAAAACTGTTTTTT. This gives the protein CASSLRSTLNEKLFF.